This T cell receptor beta chain appears in the sequencing data of a study of T-cell memory formation after mild COVID-19. Study overall: Among the donors, TCR clusters were largely specific to each donor.

Germline V gene lookup returns CDR1 SGHNT and CDR2 YENEEA. With 5 bases removed from V and 5 bases from J, the gap between germline ends came to 11 bases. This CDR3 is 13 amino acids long. In TCRdb, the 5' RACE reads were re-called with MiXCR into one record per CDR3 protein. This table has about 610,000 distinct CDR3 sequences, roughly a sixth appearing once. The receptor comes from an adult woman who had mild COVID-19 (a few samples of this study predate the infection). Cell type and time point are not known. V usage is TRBV11-3 and J usage is TRBJ2-3; unclear D gene. Sequencing input: PBMCs or a T cell subset sorted from them (not recorded which). The CDR3, as DNA: TGTGCCAGCAGCCTGAACTACCGAGATACGCAGTATTTT. Amino acid sequence: CASSLNYRDTQYF.